The rows below give T cell receptor beta chains drawn from one sample of a study of cytomegalovirus exposure and HLA in healthy donors. Clones were read by immunoSEQ multiplex PCR, and TCRdb kept only the in-frame ones, dropping some. The table records 130,000 or so clones, 85% to 90% of them present only once. Sequenced: PBMCs. Receptors were obtained from a man aged 25-40 years in good health and CMV-seronegative. Each CDR3 is given with its conserved first and last residue. The D gene is left open where the match is weak. Rows may omit the clone size; those that give it use once, few, many or a size class.

J	length	V	D	size	CDR3	DNA
TRBJ1-1	14	TRBV28	-	-	CASSLPRTTTEAFF	TGTGCCAGCAGTTTGCCGAGGACAACCACTGAAGCTTTCTTT
TRBJ2-7	12	TRBV10-2	-	-	CASSDRGYEQYF	TGCGCCAGCAGTGATAGGGGCTACGAGCAGTACTTC
TRBJ2-7	16	TRBV4-3	TRBD2	-	CASSQDTAGVSYEQYF	TGCGCCAGCAGCCAAGATACAGCGGGGGTTTCCTACGAGCAGTACTTC
TRBJ1-2	14	TRBV11-1	TRBD1	once	CASSPSRDRAGYTF	TGTGCCAGCAGCCCGTCCCGGGACAGGGCTGGCTACACCTTC
TRBJ2-2	16	TRBV7-8	TRBD2	-	CASSFGLRAGAGELFF	TGTGCCAGCAGCTTTGGTCTAAGAGCGGGGGCCGGGGAGCTGTTTTTT
TRBJ1-5	15	TRBV10-2	-	-	CASSRGHQSNQPQHF	TGCGCCAGCAGTAGGGGACACCAAAGCAATCAGCCCCAGCATTTT
TRBJ1-1	12	TRBV27	-	-	CASRGGALDAFF	TGTGCCAGTCGAGGTGGGGCCCTGGATGCTTTCTTT
TRBJ2-2	15	TRBV28	-	-	CASSSGQGLTGELFF	TGTGCCAGCAGTTCAGGGCAGGGGTTAACCGGGGAGCTGTTTTTT
TRBJ2-7	13	TRBV6-6	-	-	CASSRLVTYEQYF	TGTGCCAGCAGCCGGCTAGTTACCTACGAGCAGTACTTC
TRBJ2-2	19	TRBV9	TRBD1	-	CASSVIPTGVNSNTGELFF	TGTGCCAGCAGCGTAATCCCGACAGGGGTAAATTCGAACACCGGGGAGCTGTTTTTT
TRBJ2-3	14	TRBV10-2	-	-	CASRDFLGTDTQYF	TGCGCCAGCAGGGACTTTTTGGGGACAGATACGCAGTATTTT
TRBJ2-2	15	TRBV25-1	TRBD1	-	CASSDGTGALGELFF	TGTGCCAGCAGTGATGGGACAGGGGCCCTGGGGGAGCTGTTTTTT
TRBJ2-2	14	TRBV6-6	-	-	CASSYTRGTGELFF	TGTGCCAGCAGTTACACCCGCGGCACCGGGGAGCTGTTTTTT
TRBJ1-5	14	TRBV7-2	-	once	CASSFQGLNQPQHF	TGTGCCAGCAGCTTTCAGGGGTTGAACCAGCCCCAGCATTTT
TRBJ1-5	13	TRBV9	-	-	CASSVDSGGPQHF	TGTGCCAGCAGCGTAGATTCGGGGGGGCCCCAGCATTTT